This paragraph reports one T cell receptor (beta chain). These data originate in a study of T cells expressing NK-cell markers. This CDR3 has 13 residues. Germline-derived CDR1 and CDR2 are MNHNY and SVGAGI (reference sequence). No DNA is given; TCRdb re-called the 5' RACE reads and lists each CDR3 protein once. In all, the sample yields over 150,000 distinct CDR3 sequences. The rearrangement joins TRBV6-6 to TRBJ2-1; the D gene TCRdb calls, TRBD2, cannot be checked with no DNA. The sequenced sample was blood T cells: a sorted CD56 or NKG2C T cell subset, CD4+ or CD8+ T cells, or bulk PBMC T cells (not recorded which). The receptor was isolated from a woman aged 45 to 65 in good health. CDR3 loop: CASSLGLDNEQFF.